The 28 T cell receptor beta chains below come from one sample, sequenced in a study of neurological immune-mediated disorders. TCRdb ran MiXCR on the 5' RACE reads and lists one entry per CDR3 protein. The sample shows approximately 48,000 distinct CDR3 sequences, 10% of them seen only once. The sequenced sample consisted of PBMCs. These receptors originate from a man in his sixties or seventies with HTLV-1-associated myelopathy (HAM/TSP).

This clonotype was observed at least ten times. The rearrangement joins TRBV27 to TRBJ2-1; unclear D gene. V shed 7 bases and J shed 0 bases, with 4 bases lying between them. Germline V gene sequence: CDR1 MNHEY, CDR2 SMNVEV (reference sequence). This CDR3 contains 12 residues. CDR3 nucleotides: TGTGCCAGCAAGGCCTCCTACAATGAGCAGTTCTTC. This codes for CASKASYNEQFF.

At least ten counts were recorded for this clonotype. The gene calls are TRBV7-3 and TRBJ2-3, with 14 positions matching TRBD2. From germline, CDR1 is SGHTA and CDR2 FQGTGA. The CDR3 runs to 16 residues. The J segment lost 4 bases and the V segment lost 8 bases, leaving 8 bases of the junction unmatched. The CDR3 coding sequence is TGTGCCAGCTCCGGGACTAGCGGGAGAGTCGCAGATACGCAGTATTTT. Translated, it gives CASSGTSGRVADTQYF.

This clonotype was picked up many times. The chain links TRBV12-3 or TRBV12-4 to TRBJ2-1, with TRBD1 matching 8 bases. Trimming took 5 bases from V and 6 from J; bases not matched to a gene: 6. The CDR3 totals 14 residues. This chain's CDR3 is CASSTGGSGNEQFF. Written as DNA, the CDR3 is TGTGCCAGCAGTACAGGGGGTTCGGGCAATGAGCAGTTCTTC.

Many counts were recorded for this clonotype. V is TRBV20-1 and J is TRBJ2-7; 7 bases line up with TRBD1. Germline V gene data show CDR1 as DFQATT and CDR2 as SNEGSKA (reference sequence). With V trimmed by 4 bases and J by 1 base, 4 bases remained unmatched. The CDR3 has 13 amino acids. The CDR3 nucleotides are TGCAGTGCTACCCGGGACAGTTCCTACGAGCAGTACTTC. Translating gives CSATRDSSYEQYF.

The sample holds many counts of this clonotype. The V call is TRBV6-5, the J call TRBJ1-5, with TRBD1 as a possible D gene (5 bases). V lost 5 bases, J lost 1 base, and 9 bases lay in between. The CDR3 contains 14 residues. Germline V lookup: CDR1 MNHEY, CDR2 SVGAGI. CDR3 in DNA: TGTGCCAGCAGTCCACGGGACAGCAATCAGCCCCAGCATTTT. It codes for CASSPRDSNQPQHF.

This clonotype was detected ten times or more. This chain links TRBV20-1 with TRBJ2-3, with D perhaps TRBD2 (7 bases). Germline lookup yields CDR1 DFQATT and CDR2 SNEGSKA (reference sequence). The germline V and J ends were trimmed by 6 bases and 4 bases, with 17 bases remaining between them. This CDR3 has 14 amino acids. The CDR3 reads CSAITGRGSDTQYF. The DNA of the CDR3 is TGCAGTGCCATTACAGGGAGGGGGTCAGATACGCAGTATTTT.

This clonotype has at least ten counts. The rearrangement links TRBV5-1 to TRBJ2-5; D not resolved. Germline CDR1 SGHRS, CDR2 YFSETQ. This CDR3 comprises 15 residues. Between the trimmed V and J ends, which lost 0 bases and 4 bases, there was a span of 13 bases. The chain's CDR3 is CASSLALGDTETQYF. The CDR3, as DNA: TGCGCCAGCAGCTTGGCCCTCGGTGACACAGAGACCCAGTACTTC.

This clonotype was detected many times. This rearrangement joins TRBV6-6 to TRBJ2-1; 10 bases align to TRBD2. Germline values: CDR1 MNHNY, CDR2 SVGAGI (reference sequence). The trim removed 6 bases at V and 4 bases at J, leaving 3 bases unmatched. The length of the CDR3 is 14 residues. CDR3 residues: CASRASGRYNEQFF. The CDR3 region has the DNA TGTGCCAGCAGGGCTAGCGGGAGATACAATGAGCAGTTCTTC.

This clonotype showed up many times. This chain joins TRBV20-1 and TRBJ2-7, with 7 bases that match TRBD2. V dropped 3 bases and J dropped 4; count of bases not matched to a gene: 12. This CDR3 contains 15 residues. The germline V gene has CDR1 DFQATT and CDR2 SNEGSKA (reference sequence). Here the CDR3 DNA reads TGCAGTGCTAGGGATGTGGGAGGGACCCTTTACGAGCAGTACTTC. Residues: CSARDVGGTLYEQYF.

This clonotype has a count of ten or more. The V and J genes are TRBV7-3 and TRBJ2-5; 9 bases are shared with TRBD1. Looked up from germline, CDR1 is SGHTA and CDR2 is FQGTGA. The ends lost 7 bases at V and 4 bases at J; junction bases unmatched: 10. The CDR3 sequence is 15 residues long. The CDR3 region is CASTPGTGIGETQYF. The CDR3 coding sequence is TGTGCCAGCACTCCCGGGACAGGGATTGGAGAGACCCAGTACTTC.

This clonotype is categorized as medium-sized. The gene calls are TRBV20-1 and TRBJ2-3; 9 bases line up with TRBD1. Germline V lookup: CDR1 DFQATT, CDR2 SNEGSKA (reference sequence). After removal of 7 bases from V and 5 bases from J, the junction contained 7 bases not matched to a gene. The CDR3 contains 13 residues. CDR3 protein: CSVGDRVKDTQYF. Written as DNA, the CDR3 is TGCAGTGTAGGGGACAGGGTCAAAGATACGCAGTATTTT.

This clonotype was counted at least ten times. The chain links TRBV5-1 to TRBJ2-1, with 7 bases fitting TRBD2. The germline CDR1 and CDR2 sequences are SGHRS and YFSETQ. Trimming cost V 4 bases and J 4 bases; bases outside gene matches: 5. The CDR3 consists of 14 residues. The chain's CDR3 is CASSMGGSYNEQFF. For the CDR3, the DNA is TGCGCCAGCAGCATGGGGGGGTCTTACAATGAGCAGTTCTTC.

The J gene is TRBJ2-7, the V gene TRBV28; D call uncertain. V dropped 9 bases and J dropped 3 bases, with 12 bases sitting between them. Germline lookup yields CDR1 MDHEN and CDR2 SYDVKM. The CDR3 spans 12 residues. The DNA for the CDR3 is TGTGCCAGTTCGGGCGGCAACTACGAGCAGTACTTC. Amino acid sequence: CASSGGNYEQYF.

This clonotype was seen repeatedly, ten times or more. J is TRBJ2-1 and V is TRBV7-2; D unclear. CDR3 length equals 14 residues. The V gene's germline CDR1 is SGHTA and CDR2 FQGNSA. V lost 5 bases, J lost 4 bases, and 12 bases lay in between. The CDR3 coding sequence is TGTGCCAGCAGCGTTAGCAGATTTTACAATGAGCAGTTCTTC. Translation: CASSVSRFYNEQFF.

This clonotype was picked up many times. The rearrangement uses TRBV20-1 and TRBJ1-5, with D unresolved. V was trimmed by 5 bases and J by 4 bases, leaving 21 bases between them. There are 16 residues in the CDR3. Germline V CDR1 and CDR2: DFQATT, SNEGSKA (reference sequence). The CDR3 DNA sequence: TGCAGTGCTTTCCCGTCAGACGGGGTCGGTAATCAGCCCCAGCATTTT. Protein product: CSAFPSDGVGNQPQHF.

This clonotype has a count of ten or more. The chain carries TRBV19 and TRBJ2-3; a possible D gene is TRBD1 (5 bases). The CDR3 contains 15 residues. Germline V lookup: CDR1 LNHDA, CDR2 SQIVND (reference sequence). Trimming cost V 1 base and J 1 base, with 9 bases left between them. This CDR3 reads CASSIGGAGTDTQYF. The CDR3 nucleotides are TGTGCCAGTAGTATAGGTGGGGCCGGCACAGATACGCAGTATTTT.

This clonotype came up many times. DNA of the CDR3: TGTGCCACCAGTGATGCGGGACAACCCACAGATACGCAGTATTTT. This encodes CATSDAGQPTDTQYF. The V call is TRBV24-1, the J call TRBJ2-3; D may be TRBD1 or TRBD2 (6 bases each). Trimming shortened V by 3 bases and J by 2 bases, and 11 bases separated the two germline ends. Germline V gene sequence: CDR1 KGHDR, CDR2 SFDVKD. The CDR3 length is 15 residues.

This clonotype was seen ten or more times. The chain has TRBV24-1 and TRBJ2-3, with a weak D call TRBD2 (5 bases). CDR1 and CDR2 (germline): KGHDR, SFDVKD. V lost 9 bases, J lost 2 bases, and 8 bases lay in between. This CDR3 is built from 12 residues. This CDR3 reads CATSADTDTQYF. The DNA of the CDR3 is TGTGCCACCTCAGCGGACACAGATACGCAGTATTTT.

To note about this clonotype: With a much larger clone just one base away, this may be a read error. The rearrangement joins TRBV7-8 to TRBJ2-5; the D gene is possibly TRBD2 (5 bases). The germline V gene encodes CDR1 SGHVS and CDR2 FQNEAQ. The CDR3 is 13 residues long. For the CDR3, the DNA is TGTGCCAACAGCTTAGCGCCTATAGAGACCCAGTACTTC. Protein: CANSLAPIETQYF.

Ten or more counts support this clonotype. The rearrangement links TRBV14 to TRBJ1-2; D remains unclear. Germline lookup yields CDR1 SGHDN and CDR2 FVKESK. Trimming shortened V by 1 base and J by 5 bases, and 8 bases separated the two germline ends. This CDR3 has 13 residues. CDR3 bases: TGTGCCAGCAGCCAAGCTAGGCAGTATGGCTACACCTTC. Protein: CASSQARQYGYTF. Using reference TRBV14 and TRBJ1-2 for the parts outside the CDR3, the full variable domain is EAGVTQFPSHSVIEKGQTVTLRCDPISGHDNLYWYRRVMGKEIKFLLHFVKESKQDESGMPNNRFLAERTGGTYSTLKVQPAELEDSGVYFCASSQARQYGYTFGSGTRLTVV.

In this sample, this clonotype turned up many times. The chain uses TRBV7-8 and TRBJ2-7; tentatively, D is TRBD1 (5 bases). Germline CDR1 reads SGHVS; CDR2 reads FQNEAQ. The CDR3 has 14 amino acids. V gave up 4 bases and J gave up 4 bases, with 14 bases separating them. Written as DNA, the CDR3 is TGTGCCAGCAGCTCTTCAGGGTTCATGTACGAGCAGTACTTC. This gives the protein CASSSSGFMYEQYF.

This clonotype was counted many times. The DNA for the CDR3 is TGTGCCACCAGTGATACCGGGATAAGATCCTACAATGAGCAGTTCTTC. Protein: CATSDTGIRSYNEQFF. This chain joins TRBV24-1 and TRBJ2-1, with a tentative D call TRBD2 (5 bases). Germline loops: CDR1 KGHDR, CDR2 SFDVKD. There are 16 residues in the CDR3. Trimming pared 3 bases from V and 1 base from J, leaving 12 bases between.

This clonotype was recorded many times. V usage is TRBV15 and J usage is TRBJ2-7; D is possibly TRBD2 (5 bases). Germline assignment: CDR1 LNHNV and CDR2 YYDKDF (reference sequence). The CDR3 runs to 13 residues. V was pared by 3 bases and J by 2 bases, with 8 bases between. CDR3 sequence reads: CATSSRGPYEQYF. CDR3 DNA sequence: TGTGCCACCAGCAGCCGGGGTCCCTACGAGCAGTACTTC.

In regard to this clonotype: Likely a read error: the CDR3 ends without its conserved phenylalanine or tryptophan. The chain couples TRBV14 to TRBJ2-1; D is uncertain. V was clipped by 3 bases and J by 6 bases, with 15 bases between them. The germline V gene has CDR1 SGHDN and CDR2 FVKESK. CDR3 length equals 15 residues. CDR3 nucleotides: TGTGCCAGCAGCCAGGCGATCTCATGGTCCAATGAGCAGTTCCTC. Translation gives CASSQAISWSNEQFL.

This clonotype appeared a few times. CDR3 loop: CASRTGVVSYEQYF. DNA of the CDR3: TGTGCCAGCAGGACAGGGGTAGTCTCCTACGAGCAGTACTTC. The V and J genes are TRBV6-2 or TRBV6-3 and TRBJ2-7; 8 bases fit TRBD1. This CDR3 has 14 amino acids. Per the germline V gene, CDR1 is MNHEY and CDR2 is SVGEGT. V lost 6 bases to trimming and J lost 0 bases; unmatched junction nucleotides: 4.

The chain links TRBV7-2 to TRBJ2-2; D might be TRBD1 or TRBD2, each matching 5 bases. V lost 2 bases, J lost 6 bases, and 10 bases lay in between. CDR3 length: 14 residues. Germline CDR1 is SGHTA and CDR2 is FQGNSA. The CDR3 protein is CASSLMGVAGELFF. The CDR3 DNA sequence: TGTGCCAGCAGCTTAATGGGGGTGGCCGGGGAGCTGTTTTTT. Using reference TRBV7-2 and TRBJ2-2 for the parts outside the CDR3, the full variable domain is GAGVSQSPSNKVTEKGKDVELRCDPISGHTALYWYRQSLGQGLEFLIYFQGNSAPDKSGLPSDRFSAERTGGSVSTLTIQRTQQEDSAVYLCASSLMGVAGELFFGEGSRLTVL.

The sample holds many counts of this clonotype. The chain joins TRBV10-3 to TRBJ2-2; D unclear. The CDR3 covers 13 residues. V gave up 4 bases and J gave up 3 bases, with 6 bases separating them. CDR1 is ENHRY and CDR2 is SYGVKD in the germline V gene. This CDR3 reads CAISAVDTGELFF. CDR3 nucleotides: TGTGCCATCAGTGCTGTCGACACCGGGGAGCTGTTTTTT.

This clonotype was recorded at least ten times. DNA for the CDR3: TGCAGCGTTATAAGGGGCAATACGCAGTATTTT. It specifies CSVIRGNTQYF. The J gene is TRBJ2-3, the V gene TRBV29-1; TRBD1 might be the D (5 bases). There are 11 residues in the CDR3. CDR1 is SQVTM, CDR2 ANQGSEA, per germline. Trimming stripped 5 bases from V and 7 bases from J, with 10 bases between.